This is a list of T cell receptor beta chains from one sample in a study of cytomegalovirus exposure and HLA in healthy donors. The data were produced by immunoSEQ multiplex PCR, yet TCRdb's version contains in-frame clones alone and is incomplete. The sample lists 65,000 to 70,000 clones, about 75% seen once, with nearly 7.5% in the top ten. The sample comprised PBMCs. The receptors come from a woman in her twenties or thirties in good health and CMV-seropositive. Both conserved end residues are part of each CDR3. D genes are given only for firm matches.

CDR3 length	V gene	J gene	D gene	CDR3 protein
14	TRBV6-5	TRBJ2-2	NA	CASSPFGTTGELFF
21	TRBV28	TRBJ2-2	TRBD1	CASSWPLIPPRTGTNTGELFF
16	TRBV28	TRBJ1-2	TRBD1	CASSLDPGQGPSGYTF
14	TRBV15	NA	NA	CATSSDRRSYEQYF
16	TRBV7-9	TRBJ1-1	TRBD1	CASSPTGTGGSTEAFF
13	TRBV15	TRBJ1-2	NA	CATSSSYRGGYTF
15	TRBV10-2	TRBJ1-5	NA	CASRRGGDKDQPQHF
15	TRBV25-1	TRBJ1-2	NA	CASSELDRPAGGYTF
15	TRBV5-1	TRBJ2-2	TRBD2	CASSPQPGGSGELFF
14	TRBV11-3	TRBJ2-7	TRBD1	CASSLGQGSDEQYF
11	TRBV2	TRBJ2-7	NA	CASSVKYEQYF
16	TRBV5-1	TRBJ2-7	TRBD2	CASSKGLAGTTYEQYF
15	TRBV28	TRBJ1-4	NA	CASSTPQGLEEKLFF
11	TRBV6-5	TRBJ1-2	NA	CASGTNYGYTF
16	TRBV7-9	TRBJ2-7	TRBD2	CASSLATGLAGREQYF
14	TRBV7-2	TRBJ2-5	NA	CASSLGGRQETQYF
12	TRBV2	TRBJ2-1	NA	CASRRFRDEQFF
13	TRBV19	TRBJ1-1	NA	CASSPRVDTEAFF
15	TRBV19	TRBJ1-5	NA	CASSVPQGFNQPQHF
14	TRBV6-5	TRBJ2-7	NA	CASSYSGADYEQYF
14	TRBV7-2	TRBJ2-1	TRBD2	CASSWRAGGNEQFF
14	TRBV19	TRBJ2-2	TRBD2	CAISGRSRDGELFF
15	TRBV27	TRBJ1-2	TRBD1	CASSLAGTGTYGYTF
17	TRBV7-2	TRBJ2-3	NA	CASSRIRTDYSTDTQYF
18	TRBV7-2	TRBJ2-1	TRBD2	CASSLTTSGRGSYNEQFF
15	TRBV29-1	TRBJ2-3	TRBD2	CSVEKASGYTDTQYF
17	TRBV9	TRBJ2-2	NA	CASSVEGERPNTGELFF
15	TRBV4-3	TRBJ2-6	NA	CASSTDRLGANVLTF
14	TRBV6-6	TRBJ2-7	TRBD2	CASSQLAGSYEQYF
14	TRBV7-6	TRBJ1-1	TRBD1	CASSFGQGNTEAFF
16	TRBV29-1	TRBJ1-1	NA	CSVDGLHTVMNTEAFF
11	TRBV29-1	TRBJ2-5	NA	CSVLYQETQYF
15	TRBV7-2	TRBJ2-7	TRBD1	CASSLARTGSGEQYF
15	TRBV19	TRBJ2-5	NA	CASSMLGGNAETQYF
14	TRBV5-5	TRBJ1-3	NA	CASSVTGTGNTIYF
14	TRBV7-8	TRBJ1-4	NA	CASSGTPTNEKLFF
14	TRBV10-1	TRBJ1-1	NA	CASSDQGASTEAFF
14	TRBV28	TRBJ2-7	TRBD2	CASSLGLASLEQYF
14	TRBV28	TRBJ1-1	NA	CASSGKLGNTEAFF
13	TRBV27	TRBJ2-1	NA	CASSFLGVNEQFF
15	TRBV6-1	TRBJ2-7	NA	CASSELDRYPYEQYF
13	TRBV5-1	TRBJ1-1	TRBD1	CASSLTGLTEAFF
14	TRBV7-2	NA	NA	CASSLELGIYEQYF
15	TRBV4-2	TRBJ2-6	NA	CASSQEAYGANVLTF
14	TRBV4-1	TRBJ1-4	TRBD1	CASSQGTGEEKLFF
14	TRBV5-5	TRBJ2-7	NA	CASSLPTRESEQYF
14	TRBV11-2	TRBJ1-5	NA	CASSLGQNHQPQHF